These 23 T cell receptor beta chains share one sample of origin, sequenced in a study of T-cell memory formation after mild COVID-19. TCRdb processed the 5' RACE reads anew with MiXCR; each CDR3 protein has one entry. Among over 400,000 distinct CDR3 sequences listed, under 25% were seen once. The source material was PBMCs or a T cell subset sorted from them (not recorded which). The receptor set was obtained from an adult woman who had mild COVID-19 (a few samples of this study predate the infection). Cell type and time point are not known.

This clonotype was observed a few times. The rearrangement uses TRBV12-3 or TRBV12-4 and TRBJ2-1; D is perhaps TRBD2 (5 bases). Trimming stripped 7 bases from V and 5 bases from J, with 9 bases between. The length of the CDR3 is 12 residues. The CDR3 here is CASNGNHNEQFF. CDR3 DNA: TGTGCCAGCAACGGGAATCACAATGAGCAGTTCTTC.

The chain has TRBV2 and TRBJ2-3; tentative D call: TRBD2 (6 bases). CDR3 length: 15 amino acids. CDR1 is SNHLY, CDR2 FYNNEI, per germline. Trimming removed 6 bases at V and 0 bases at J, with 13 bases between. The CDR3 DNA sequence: TGTGCCAGCAGGCTGGGGACTGTGAGCACAGATACGCAGTATTTT. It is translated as CASRLGTVSTDTQYF.

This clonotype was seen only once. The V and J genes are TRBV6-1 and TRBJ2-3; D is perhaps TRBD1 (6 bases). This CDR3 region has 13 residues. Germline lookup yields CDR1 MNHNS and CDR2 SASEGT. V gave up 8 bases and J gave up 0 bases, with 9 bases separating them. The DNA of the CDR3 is TGTGCCAGCCTGGGGGCTAGCACAGATACGCAGTATTTT. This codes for CASLGASTDTQYF.

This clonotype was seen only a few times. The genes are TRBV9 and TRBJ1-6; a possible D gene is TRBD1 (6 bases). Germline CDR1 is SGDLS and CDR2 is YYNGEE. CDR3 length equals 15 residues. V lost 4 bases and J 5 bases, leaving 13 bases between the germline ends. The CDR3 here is CASSPQTGHNSPLHF. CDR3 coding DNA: TGTGCCAGCAGCCCGCAGACAGGCCATAATTCACCCCTCCACTTT.

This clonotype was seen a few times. CDR3 residues: CASSRVPGQGQETQYF. DNA of the CDR3: TGCGCCAGCAGCCGCGTACCGGGACAGGGCCAAGAGACCCAGTACTTC. This chain links TRBV4-3 with TRBJ2-5, with 9 bases aligning to TRBD1. CDR1 and CDR2 (germline): LGHNA, YSLEER. The CDR3 is 16 amino acids. With V trimmed by 4 bases and J by 1 base, 7 bases remained unmatched.

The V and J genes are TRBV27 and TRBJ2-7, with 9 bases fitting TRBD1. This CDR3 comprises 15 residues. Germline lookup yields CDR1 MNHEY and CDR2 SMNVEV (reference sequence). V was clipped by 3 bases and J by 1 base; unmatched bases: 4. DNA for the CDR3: TGTGCCAGCAGTTTGACGACAGGGGGGTCCTACGAGCAGTACTTC. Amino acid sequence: CASSLTTGGSYEQYF.

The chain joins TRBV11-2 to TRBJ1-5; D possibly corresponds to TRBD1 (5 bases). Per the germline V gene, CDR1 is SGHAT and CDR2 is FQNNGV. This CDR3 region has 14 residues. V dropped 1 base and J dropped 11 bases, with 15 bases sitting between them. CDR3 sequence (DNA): TGTGCCAGCAGCTTAGGGGCGAGAGTGGGGGCCCAGCATTTT. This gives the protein CASSLGARVGAQHF.

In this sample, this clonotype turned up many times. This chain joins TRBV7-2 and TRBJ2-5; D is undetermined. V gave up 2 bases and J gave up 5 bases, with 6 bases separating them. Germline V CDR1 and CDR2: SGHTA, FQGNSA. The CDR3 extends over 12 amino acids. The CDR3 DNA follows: TGTGCCAGCAGCTTACTAGAGGAGACCCAGTACTTC. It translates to CASSLLEETQYF.

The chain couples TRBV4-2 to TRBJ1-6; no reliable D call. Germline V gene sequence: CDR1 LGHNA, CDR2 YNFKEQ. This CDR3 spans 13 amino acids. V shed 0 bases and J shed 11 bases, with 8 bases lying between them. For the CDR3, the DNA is TGTGCCAGCAGCCAAGAACTTAGGGCACCCCTCCACTTT. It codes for CASSQELRAPLHF.

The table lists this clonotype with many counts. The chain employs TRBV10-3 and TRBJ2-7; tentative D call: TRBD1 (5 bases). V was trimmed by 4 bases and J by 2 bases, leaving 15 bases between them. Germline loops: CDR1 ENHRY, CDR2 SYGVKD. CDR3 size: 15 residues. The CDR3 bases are TGTGCCATCAGTGGCCGACCAGGGCGTCCCTACGAGCAGTACTTC. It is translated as CAISGRPGRPYEQYF.

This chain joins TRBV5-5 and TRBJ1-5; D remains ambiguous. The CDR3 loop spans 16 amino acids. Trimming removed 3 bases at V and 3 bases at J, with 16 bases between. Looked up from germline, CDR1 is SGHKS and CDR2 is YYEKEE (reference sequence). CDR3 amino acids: CASSYTDGDLNQPQHF. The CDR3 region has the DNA TGTGCCAGCAGCTACACGGATGGAGATCTCAATCAGCCCCAGCATTTT.

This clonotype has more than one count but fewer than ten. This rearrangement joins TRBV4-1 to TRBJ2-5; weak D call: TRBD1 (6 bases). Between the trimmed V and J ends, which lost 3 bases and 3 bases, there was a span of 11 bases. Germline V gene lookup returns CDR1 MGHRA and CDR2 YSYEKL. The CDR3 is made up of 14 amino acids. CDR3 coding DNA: TGCGCCAGCAGCCAGACAGGATACGAAGAGACCCAGTACTTC. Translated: CASSQTGYEETQYF.

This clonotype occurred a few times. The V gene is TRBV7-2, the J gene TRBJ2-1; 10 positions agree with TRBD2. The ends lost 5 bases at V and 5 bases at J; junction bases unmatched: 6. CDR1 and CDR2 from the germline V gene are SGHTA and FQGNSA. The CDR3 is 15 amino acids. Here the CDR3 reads CASSQWLAGDNEQFF. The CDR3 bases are TGTGCCAGCAGCCAGTGGCTAGCGGGGGACAATGAGCAGTTCTTC.

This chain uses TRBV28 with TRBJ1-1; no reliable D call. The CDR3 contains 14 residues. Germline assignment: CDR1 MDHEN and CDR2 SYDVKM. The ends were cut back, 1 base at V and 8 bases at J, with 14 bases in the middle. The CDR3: CASSLYQVVGEAFF. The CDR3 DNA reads TGTGCCAGCAGTTTATACCAAGTTGTGGGAGAAGCTTTCTTT.

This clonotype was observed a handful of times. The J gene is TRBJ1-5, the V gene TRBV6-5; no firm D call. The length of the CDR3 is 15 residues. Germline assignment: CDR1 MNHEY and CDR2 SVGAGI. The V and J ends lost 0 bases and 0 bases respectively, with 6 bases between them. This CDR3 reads CASSYSRDSNQPQHF. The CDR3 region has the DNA TGTGCCAGCAGTTACTCGAGAGATAGCAATCAGCCCCAGCATTTT.

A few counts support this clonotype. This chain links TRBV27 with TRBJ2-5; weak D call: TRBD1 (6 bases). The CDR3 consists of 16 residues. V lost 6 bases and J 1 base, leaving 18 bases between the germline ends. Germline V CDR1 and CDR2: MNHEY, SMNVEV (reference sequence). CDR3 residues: CASRRRGDRFQETQYF. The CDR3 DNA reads TGTGCCAGCAGGCGCAGGGGCGACCGATTCCAAGAGACCCAGTACTTC.

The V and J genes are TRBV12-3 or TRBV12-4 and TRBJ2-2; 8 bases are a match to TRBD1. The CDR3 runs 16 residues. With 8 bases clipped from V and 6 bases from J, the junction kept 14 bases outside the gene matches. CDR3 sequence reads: CASSAERTGFSGELFF. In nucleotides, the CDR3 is TGTGCCAGCTCCGCAGAGAGGACAGGGTTTTCCGGGGAGCTGTTTTTT.

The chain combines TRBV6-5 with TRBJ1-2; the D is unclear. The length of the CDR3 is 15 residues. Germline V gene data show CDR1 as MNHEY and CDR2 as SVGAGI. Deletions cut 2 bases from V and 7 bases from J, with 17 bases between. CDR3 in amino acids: CASSYKAWGLGGYTF. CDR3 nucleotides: TGTGCCAGCAGTTACAAGGCATGGGGATTGGGTGGCTACACCTTC.

This chain's CDR3 is CASSQAGNSYGYTF. CDR3 in DNA: TGTGCCAGCAGTCAGGCTGGGAATTCCTATGGCTACACCTTC. The chain employs TRBV3-1 and TRBJ1-2; the D is unclear. Looked up from germline, CDR1 is LGHDT and CDR2 is YNNKEL (reference sequence). Trimming stripped 6 bases from V and 4 bases from J, with 15 bases between. There are 14 residues in the CDR3.

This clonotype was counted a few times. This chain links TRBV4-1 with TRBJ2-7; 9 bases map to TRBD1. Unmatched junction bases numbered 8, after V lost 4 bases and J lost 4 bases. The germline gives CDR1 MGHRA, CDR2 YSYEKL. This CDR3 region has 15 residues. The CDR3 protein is CASSLRQGEIYEQYF. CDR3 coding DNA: TGCGCCAGCAGCCTTCGACAGGGGGAAATTTACGAGCAGTACTTC.

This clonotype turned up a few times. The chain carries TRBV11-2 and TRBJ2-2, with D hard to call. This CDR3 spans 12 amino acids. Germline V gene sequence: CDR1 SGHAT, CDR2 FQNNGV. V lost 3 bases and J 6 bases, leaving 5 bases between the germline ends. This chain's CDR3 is CASSFAPGELFF. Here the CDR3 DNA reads TGTGCCAGCAGCTTTGCGCCCGGGGAGCTGTTTTTT. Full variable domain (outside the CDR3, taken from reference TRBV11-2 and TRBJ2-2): EAGVAQSPRYKIIEKRQSVAFWCNPISGHATLYWYQQILGQGPKLLIQFQNNGVVDDSQLPKDRFSAERLKGVDSTLKIQPAKLEDSAVYLCASSFAPGELFFGEGSRLTVL.

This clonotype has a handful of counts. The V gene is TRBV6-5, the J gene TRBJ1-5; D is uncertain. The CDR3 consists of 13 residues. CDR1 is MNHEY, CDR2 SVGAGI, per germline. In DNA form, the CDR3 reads TGTGCTTCACGGGCTTTTGCCAATCAGCCCCAGCATTTT. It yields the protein CASRAFANQPQHF.

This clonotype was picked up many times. CDR3 region: CASSEAPGTNTEAFF. DNA for the CDR3: TGTGCCAGCAGTGAAGCGCCGGGGACGAACACTGAAGCTTTCTTT. The rearrangement uses TRBV2 and TRBJ1-1; maybe TRBD1 (5 bases). The CDR3 loop spans 15 amino acids. Germline V gives CDR1 SNHLY, CDR2 FYNNEI. The V end was cut by 0 bases, the J end by 1 base, with 9 bases between.